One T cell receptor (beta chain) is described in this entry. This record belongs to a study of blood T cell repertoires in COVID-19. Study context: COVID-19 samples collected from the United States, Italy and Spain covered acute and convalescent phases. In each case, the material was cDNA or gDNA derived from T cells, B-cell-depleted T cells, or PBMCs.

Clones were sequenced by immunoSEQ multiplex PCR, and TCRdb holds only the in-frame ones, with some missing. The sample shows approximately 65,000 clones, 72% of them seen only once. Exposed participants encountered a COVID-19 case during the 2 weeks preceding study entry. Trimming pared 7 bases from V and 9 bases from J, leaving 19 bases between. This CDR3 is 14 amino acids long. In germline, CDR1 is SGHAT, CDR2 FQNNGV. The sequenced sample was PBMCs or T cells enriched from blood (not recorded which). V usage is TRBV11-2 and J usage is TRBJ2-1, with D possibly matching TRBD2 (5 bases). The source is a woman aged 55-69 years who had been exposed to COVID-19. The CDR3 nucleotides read TGTGCCAGCACCCTTAGCGTATTCTCGGGTGAGCAGTTCTTC. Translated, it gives CASTLSVFSGEQFF.